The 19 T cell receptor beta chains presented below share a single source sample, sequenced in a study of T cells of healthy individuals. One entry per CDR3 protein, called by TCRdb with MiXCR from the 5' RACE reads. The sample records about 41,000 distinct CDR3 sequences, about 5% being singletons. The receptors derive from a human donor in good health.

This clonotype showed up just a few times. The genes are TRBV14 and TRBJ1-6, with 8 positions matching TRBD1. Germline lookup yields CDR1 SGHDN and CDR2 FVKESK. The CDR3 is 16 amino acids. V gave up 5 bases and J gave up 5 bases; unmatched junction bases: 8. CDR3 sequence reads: CASSLRRTGNNSPLHF. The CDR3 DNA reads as TGTGCCAGCAGCTTAAGGAGGACAGGGAATAATTCACCCCTCCACTTT.

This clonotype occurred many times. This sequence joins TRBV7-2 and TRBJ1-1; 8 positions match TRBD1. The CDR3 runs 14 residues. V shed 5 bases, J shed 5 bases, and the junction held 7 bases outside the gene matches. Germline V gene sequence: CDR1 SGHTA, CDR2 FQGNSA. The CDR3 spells CASSTGQARTEAFF. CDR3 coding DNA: TGTGCCAGCAGCACGGGACAGGCCAGGACTGAAGCTTTCTTT. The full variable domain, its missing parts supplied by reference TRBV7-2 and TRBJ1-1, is GAGVSQSPSNKVTEKGKDVELRCDPISGHTALYWYRQSLGQGLEFLIYFQGNSAPDKSGLPSDRFSAERTGGSVSTLTIQRTQQEDSAVYLCASSTGQARTEAFFGQGTRLTVV.

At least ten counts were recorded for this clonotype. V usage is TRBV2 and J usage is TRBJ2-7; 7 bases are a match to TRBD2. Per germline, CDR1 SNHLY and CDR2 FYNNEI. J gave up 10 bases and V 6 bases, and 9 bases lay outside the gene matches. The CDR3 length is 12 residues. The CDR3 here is CASSLGGRPQYF. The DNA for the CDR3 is TGTGCCAGCAGCCTGGGAGGGAGGCCACAGTACTTC. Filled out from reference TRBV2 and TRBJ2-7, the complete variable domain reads EPEVTQTPSHQVTQMGQEVILRCVPISNHLYFYWYRQILGQKVEFLVSFYNNEISEKSEIFDDQFSVERPDGSNFTLKIRSTKLEDSAMYFCASSLGGRPQYFGPGTRLTVT.

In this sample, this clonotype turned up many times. CDR3 residues: CASSLGLLSSYNEQFF. The CDR3 region has the DNA TGTGCCAGCAGCTTAGGCCTCCTGAGCTCCTACAATGAGCAGTTCTTC. The V gene is TRBV5-6, the J gene TRBJ2-1, with D unresolved. Trimming shortened V by 2 bases and J by 0 bases, and 12 bases separated the two germline ends. Germline V gene sequence: CDR1 SGHDT, CDR2 YYEEEE. CDR3 length: 16 amino acids.

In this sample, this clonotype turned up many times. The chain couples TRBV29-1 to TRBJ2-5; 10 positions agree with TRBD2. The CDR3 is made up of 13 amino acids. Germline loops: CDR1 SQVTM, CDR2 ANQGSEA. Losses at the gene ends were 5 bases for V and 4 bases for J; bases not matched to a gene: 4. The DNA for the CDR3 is TGCAGCGTTAGCGGGAGGGCCCGAGAGACCCAGTACTTC. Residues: CSVSGRARETQYF.

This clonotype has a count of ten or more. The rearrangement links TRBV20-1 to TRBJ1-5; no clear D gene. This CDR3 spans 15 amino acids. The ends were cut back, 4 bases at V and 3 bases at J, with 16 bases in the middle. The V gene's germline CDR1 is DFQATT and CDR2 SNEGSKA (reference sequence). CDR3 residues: CSATPPGVDNQPQHF. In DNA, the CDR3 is TGCAGTGCTACTCCCCCCGGGGTAGACAATCAGCCCCAGCATTTT.

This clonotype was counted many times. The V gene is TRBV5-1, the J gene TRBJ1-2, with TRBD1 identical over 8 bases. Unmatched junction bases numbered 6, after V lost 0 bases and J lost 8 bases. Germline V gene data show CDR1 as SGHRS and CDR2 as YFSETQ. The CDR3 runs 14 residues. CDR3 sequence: CASSLAQGASGYTF. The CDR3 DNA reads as TGCGCCAGCAGCTTGGCCCAGGGGGCGAGCGGCTACACCTTC.

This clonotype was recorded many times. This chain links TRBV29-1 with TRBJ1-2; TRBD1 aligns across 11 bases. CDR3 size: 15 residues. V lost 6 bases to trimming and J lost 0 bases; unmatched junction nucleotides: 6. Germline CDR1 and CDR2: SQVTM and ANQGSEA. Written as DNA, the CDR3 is TGCAGCGTGGCGGGACAGGGGGTAACTAACTATGGCTACACCTTC. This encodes CSVAGQGVTNYGYTF.

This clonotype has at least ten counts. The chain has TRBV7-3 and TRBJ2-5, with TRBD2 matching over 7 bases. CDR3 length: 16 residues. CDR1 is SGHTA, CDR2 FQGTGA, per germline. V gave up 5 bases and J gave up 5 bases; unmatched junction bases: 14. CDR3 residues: CASSPRVGGSVETQYF. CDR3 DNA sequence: TGTGCCAGCAGCCCGAGGGTAGGCGGGAGTGTGGAGACCCAGTACTTC.

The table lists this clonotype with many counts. The CDR3 DNA reads TGTGCCATCCAACAAACTAACTATGGCTACACCTTC. Its translation: CAIQQTNYGYTF. V is TRBV10-3 and J is TRBJ1-2; D is uncertain. This CDR3 is built from 12 residues. V dropped 8 bases and J dropped 0 bases, with 7 bases sitting between them. Germline CDR1 and CDR2: ENHRY and SYGVKD.

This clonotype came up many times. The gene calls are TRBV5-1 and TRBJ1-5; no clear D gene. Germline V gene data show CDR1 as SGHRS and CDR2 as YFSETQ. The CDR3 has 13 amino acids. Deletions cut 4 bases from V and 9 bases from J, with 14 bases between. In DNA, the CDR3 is TGCGCCAGCAGCCGCACAGAGAAGCCGCCCCAGCATTTT. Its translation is CASSRTEKPPQHF.

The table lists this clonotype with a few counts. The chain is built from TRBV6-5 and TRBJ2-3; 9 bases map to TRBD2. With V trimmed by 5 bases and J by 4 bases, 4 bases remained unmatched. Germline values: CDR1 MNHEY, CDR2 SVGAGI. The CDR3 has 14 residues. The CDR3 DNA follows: TGTGCCAGCAGTCTAGCGGGGAAGTCAGATACGCAGTATTTT. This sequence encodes CASSLAGKSDTQYF.

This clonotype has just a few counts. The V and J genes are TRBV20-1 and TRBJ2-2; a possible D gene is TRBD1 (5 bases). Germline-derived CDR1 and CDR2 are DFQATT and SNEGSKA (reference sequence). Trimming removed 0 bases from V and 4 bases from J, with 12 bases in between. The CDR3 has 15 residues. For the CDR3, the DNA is TGCAGTGCTAGAGATTCGCGGCAGGGCACCGGGGAGCTGTTTTTT. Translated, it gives CSARDSRQGTGELFF.

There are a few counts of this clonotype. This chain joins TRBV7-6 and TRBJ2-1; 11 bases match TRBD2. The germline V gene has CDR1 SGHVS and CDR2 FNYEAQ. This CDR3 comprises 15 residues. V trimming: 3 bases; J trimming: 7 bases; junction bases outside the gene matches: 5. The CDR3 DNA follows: TGTGCCAGCAGCTTTAGCGGGGGGGCGGGGAATGAGCAGTTCTTC. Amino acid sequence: CASSFSGGAGNEQFF.

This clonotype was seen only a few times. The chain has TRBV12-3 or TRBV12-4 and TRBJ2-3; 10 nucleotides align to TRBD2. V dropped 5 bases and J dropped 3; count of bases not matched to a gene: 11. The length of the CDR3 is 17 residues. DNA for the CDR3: TGTGCCAGCAGTCCCACCGGGTTAGCGGGGGGTACAGATACGCAGTATTTT. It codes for CASSPTGLAGGTDTQYF.

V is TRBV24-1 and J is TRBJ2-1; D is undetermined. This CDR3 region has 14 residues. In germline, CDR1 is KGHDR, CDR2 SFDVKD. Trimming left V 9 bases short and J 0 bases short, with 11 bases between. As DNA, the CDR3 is TGTGCCACCGAGGACCGCTCCTCCTACAATGAGCAGTTCTTC. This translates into CATEDRSSYNEQFF.

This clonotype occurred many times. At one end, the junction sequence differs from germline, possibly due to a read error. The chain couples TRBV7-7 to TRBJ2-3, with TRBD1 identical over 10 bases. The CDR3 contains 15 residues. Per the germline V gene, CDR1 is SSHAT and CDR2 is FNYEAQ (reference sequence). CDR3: CASSSGQGVVDTQYF. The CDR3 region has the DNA TGTGCTAGCAGCTCCGGACAGGGGGTCGTAGATACGCAGTATTTT.

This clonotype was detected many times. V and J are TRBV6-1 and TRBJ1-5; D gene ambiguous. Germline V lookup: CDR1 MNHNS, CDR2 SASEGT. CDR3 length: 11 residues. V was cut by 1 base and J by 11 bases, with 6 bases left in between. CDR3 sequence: CASSEVQSQHF. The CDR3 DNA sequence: TGTGCCAGCAGTGAAGTCCAGTCCCAGCATTTT.

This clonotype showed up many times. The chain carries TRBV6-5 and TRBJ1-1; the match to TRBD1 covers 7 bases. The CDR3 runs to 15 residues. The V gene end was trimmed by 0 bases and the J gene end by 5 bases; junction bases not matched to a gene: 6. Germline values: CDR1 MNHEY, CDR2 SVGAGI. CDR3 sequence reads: CASSYSTGRGTEAFF. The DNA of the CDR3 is TGTGCCAGCAGTTACTCGACAGGGAGAGGGACTGAAGCTTTCTTT.